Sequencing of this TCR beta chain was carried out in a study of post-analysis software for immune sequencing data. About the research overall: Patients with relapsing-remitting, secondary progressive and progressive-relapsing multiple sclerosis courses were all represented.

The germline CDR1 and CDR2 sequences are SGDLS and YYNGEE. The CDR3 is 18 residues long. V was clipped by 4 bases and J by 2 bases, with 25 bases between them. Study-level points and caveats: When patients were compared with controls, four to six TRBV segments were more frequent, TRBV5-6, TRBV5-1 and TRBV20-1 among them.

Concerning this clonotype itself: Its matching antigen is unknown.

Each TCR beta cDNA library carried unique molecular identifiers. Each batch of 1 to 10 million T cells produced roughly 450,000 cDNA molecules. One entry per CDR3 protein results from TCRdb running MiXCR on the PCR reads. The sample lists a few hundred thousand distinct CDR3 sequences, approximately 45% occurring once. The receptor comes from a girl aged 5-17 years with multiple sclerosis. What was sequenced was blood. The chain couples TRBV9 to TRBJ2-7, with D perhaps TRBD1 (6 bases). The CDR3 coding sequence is TGTGCCAGCAGCCCGAGCCCCCTTCATTTCACAGGGACCTACGAGCAGTACTTC. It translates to CASSPSPLHFTGTYEQYF.